A selection of T cell receptor beta chains follows, all from one sample in a study of blood T cells in healthy people across ages. MiXCR was run by TCRdb on the 5' RACE reads, yielding one entry per CDR3 protein. The data show 790,000 or so distinct CDR3 sequences, roughly 50% seen once. Material for sequencing was blood. The receptors here all came from a man aged 35-49 years in good health. CDR3s include the opening cysteine and the closing phenylalanine or tryptophan. The D gene is left open where the match is weak. The size entry is marked missing in some rows and otherwise reads once, few, many or a size class.

v_gene	abundance	j_gene	d_gene	CDR3aa	CDR3nt
TRBV29-1	few	TRBJ2-5	-	CSVDGGETQYF	TGCAGCGTTGATGGGGGGGAGACCCAGTACTTC
TRBV10-3	few	TRBJ2-1	TRBD2	CAIGETSGGTLDEQFF	TGTGCCATCGGAGAGACTAGCGGGGGAACCCTCGATGAGCAGTTCTTC
TRBV25-1	-	TRBJ2-1	-	CASMGGTYNEQFF	TGTGCCAGCATGGGGGGAACCTACAATGAGCAGTTCTTC
TRBV7-2	-	TRBJ2-7	-	CASSFSVAYNEQYF	TGTGCCAGCAGCTTCTCAGTAGCCTACAATGAGCAGTACTTC
TRBV11-2	-	TRBJ2-5	TRBD2	CASSLPGTSGRVGQETQYF	TGTGCCAGCAGCCTACCCGGGACTAGCGGGAGAGTGGGACAAGAGACCCAGTACTTC
TRBV7-7	-	TRBJ2-4	TRBD1	CASSFRQGNIQYF	TGTGCTAGCAGCTTTCGACAGGGAAACATTCAGTACTTC
TRBV12-3/TRBV12-4	-	TRBJ2-7	-	CASSLVHRVDRAYAQYF	TGTGCCAGCAGTTTGGTTCACAGGGTTGATCGGGCCTACGCGCAGTACTTC
TRBV6-2/TRBV6-3	-	TRBJ1-5	TRBD1	CASSYSIDRGATSNQPQHF	TGTGCCAGCAGTTACTCTATTGACAGGGGCGCCACAAGCAATCAGCCCCAGCATTTT
TRBV24-1	-	TRBJ2-5	-	CATSAWSPETQYF	TGTGCCACCAGTGCATGGAGCCCAGAGACCCAGTACTTC
TRBV9	-	TRBJ2-3	-	CASSPRDGRSTDTQYF	TGTGCCAGCAGCCCCCGGGACGGAAGAAGCACAGATACGCAGTATTTT
TRBV7-9	-	TRBJ1-2	-	CASSSRDGLPYGYTF	TGTGCCAGCAGCTCCCGGGACGGCCTTCCCTATGGCTACACCTTC
TRBV7-9	-	TRBJ2-1	-	CASSVEGTNNEQFF	TGTGCCAGCAGCGTAGAGGGGACCAACAATGAGCAGTTCTTC
TRBV7-9	few	TRBJ2-7	-	CASSFSGDGEQYF	TGTGCCAGCAGCTTCAGTGGAGATGGCGAGCAGTACTTC
TRBV28	-	TRBJ2-7	TRBD2	CASSPRWLAGDYEQYF	TGTGCCAGCAGTCCACGGTGGCTAGCGGGGGACTACGAGCAGTACTTC
TRBV28	few	TRBJ1-4	-	CASSPNRATNEKLFF	TGTGCCAGCAGTCCCAACAGAGCAACTAATGAAAAACTGTTTTTT
TRBV3-1	many	TRBJ2-7	-	CASSQDRNSLEQYF	TGTGCCAGCAGCCAAGATAGGAACTCCCTCGAGCAGTACTTC
TRBV5-1	-	TRBJ1-1	TRBD1	CASSPGRTGVNEAFF	TGCGCCAGCAGCCCGGGAAGGACAGGGGTTAATGAAGCTTTCTTT
TRBV4-3	-	TRBJ2-2	TRBD1	CASSQVKGATGELFF	TGCGCCAGCAGCCAAGTTAAGGGGGCCACCGGGGAGCTGTTTTTT
TRBV29-1	-	TRBJ2-6	-	CSVVVFGANVLTF	TGCAGCGTTGTGGTCTTTGGGGCCAACGTCCTGACTTTC
TRBV20-1	few	TRBJ2-3	-	CSASTGADTQYF	TGCAGTGCTAGTACAGGTGCGGATACGCAGTATTTT
TRBV27	many	TRBJ2-5	-	CASSLIGNEQYF	TGTGCCAGCAGTTTAATTGGTAATGAGCAGTACTTC
TRBV20-1	few	TRBJ2-5	TRBD2	CSAPGGSRETQYF	TGCAGTGCCCCGGGGGGTTCACGAGAGACCCAGTACTTC
TRBV28	-	TRBJ2-1	-	CASSLRQGYNEQFF	TGTGCCAGCAGTTTAAGGCAGGGTTACAATGAGCAGTTCTTC
TRBV27	-	TRBJ1-2	-	CASSFGGLEYGYTF	TGTGCCAGCAGTTTCGGGGGGCTAGAATATGGCTACACCTTC
TRBV20-1	-	TRBJ2-7	TRBD2	CSASPLAGVGYEQYF	TGCAGTGCTAGCCCCCTGGCGGGAGTAGGCTACGAGCAGTACTTC
TRBV7-2	-	TRBJ2-7	-	CASSLVSQAHEQYF	TGTGCCAGCAGCTTAGTTTCACAAGCCCACGAGCAGTACTTC